The 29 T cell receptor beta chains given below trace back to one sample, sequenced in a study of blood T cell repertoires in COVID-19. Profiling relied on immunoSEQ multiplex PCR, and the TCRdb table lists in-frame clones only, not all of them. The sample records around 130,000 clones, roughly 87% being singletons. The sample comprised PBMCs or T cells enriched from blood (not recorded which). The receptors come from a man between 25 and 39 years old who had recovered from COVID-19.

V and J are TRBV5-1 and TRBJ1-1; 7 nucleotides line up with TRBD1. Germline CDR1 reads SGHRS; CDR2 reads YFSETQ. The CDR3 sequence is 11 residues long. The ends lost 4 bases at V and 7 bases at J; junction bases unmatched: 1. The CDR3 protein is CASSRQGEAFF. CDR3 coding DNA: TGCGCCAGCAGCCGACAGGGTGAAGCTTTCTTT.

This clone was seen a single time. The rearrangement uses TRBV5-6 and TRBJ1-6; TRBD1 agrees at 9 bases. CDR1 is SGHDT, CDR2 YYEEEE, per germline. The CDR3 spans 15 residues. V shed 1 base, J shed 6 bases, and the junction held 2 bases outside the gene matches. In DNA form, the CDR3 reads TGTGCCAGCAGCTTGCCGGGACAGGGTAATTCACCCCTCCACTTT. It yields the protein CASSLPGQGNSPLHF.

The J gene is TRBJ1-1, the V gene TRBV7-9; 7 bases align to TRBD1. The germline gives CDR1 SEHNR, CDR2 FQNEAQ (reference sequence). V dropped 4 bases and J dropped 0; count of bases not matched to a gene: 14. The CDR3 is made up of 18 amino acids. CDR3 region: CASSSAPGGGRMNTEAFF. CDR3 DNA sequence: TGTGCCAGCAGCTCCGCCCCAGGGGGAGGTAGAATGAACACTGAAGCTTTCTTT.

The J gene is TRBJ1-6, the V gene TRBV28; 9 nucleotides line up with TRBD1. Germline CDR1 and CDR2: MDHEN and SYDVKM. The CDR3 consists of 14 residues. J lost 8 bases, V lost 6 bases, and 5 bases had no gene match. The chain's CDR3 is CASRQGAKHSPLHF. The CDR3 DNA reads TGTGCCAGCAGACAGGGGGCCAAGCATTCACCCCTCCACTTT.

The V and J genes are TRBV18 and TRBJ2-1; D unresolved. Trimming left V 4 bases short and J 4 bases short, with 14 bases between. This CDR3 contains 15 residues. Germline V gene sequence: CDR1 KGHSH, CDR2 LQKENI. The DNA for the CDR3 is TGTGCCAGCTCACTAGGCGCGGCGGCTTACAATGAGCAGTTCTTC. Translating gives CASSLGAAAYNEQFF.

This clone was seen just once. This CDR3 is CASSPGRGSTDTQYF. The CDR3 nucleotides read TGTGCCAGCTCACCAGGTCGCGGAAGCACAGATACGCAGTATTTT. This chain connects TRBV18 to TRBJ2-3, with no clear D. Germline-derived CDR1 and CDR2 are KGHSH and LQKENI. The CDR3 is 15 residues long. The V and J ends lost 2 bases and 0 bases respectively, with 9 bases between them.

CDR3 DNA: TGTGCCAGCAGCCGGGACAGGCCAGGGACCTACAATGAGCAGTTCTTC. Encoded protein: CASSRDRPGTYNEQFF. The rearrangement joins TRBV2 to TRBJ2-1, with 8 bases lining up with TRBD1. The length of the CDR3 is 16 residues. Unmatched junction bases numbered 9, after V lost 6 bases and J lost 2 bases. Germline V gene data show CDR1 as SNHLY and CDR2 as FYNNEI.

This sequence joins TRBV2 and TRBJ1-5; 7 nucleotides agree with TRBD1. With 4 bases clipped from V and 1 base from J, the junction kept 4 bases outside the gene matches. Germline lookup yields CDR1 SNHLY and CDR2 FYNNEI. The length of the CDR3 is 15 residues. The CDR3 DNA is TGTGCCAGCAGTGGACAGGGCGGGAGCAATCAGCCCCAGCATTTT. This sequence encodes CASSGQGGSNQPQHF. Full variable domain (missing parts from reference TRBV2 and TRBJ1-5): EPEVTQTPSHQVTQMGQEVILRCVPISNHLYFYWYRQILGQKVEFLVSFYNNEISEKSEIFDDQFSVERPDGSNFTLKIRSTKLEDSAMYFCASSGQGGSNQPQHFGDGTRLSIL.

The chain combines TRBV5-4 with TRBJ1-1, with D possibly TRBD1 on 5 matching bases. V lost 4 bases to trimming and J lost 0 bases, with 13 bases between them. The germline V gene has CDR1 SGHNT and CDR2 YYREEE (reference sequence). This CDR3 has 15 residues. CDR3 amino acids: CASSLGGGVNTEAFF. As DNA, the CDR3 is TGTGCCAGCAGCCTTGGTGGAGGGGTGAACACTGAAGCTTTCTTT.

The genes are TRBV25-1 and TRBJ1-2, with D hard to call. Trimming stripped 1 base from V and 4 bases from J, with 10 bases between. The CDR3 runs 14 residues. The germline V gene encodes CDR1 MGHDK and CDR2 SYGVNS. The CDR3 DNA is TGTGCCAGCAGTGAATTGGGCGGACTCTATGGCTACACCTTC. Amino acid sequence: CASSELGGLYGYTF.

This clone was counted at least ten times. This chain links TRBV2 with TRBJ2-3; 7 bases map to TRBD2. Per the germline V gene, CDR1 is SNHLY and CDR2 is FYNNEI. V shed 3 bases, J shed 2 bases, and the junction held 8 bases outside the gene matches. The length of the CDR3 is 16 residues. The CDR3: CASSDFRGEHTDTQYF. Written as DNA, the CDR3 is TGTGCCAGCAGTGATTTCCGGGGGGAGCACACAGATACGCAGTATTTT.

V is TRBV6-5 and J is TRBJ2-1; D is ambiguous. The V gene's germline CDR1 is MNHEY and CDR2 SVGAGI. Trimming removed 4 bases from V and 0 bases from J, with 10 bases in between. This CDR3 is built from 15 residues. CDR3 bases: TGTGCCAGCAGTTTCGCAGGAAGCTCCTACAATGAGCAGTTCTTC. It specifies CASSFAGSSYNEQFF.

This rearrangement joins TRBV3-1 (or the pseudogene TRBV3-2) to TRBJ1-2; a possible D gene is TRBD1 (6 bases). Trimming shortened V by 3 bases and J by 6 bases, and 20 bases separated the two germline ends. The CDR3 loop spans 16 amino acids. Germline assignment: CDR1 LGHDT and CDR2 YNNKEL (reference sequence). The CDR3 nucleotides read TGTGCCAGCAGCCAGTACTTCGACAGGCCGGGCGATGGCTACACCTTC. Amino acids: CASSQYFDRPGDGYTF.

The V and J genes are TRBV7-2 and TRBJ1-1; D gene unclear. CDR1 and CDR2 (germline): SGHTA, FQGNSA. The V end lost 3 bases, the J end lost 4 bases, and 6 bases lay between the germline ends. The CDR3 has 12 residues. The CDR3 loop is CASSFYITEAFF. CDR3 coding DNA: TGTGCCAGCAGCTTTTACATCACTGAAGCTTTCTTT.

The chain has TRBV27 and TRBJ2-1, with 10 positions matching TRBD2. V lost 6 bases to trimming and J lost 8 bases; unmatched junction nucleotides: 4. CDR3 size: 13 residues. Germline V gene data show CDR1 as MNHEY and CDR2 as SMNVEV (reference sequence). The CDR3 reads CASRLAGIHEQFF. The DNA for the CDR3 is TGTGCCAGCAGACTAGCGGGAATTCATGAGCAGTTCTTC.

The chain carries TRBV25-1 and TRBJ2-1; possible D gene TRBD1, 6 bases. The CDR3 has 14 residues. The V gene lost 4 bases and the J gene lost 7 bases, with 14 bases spanning the gap. Germline V lookup: CDR1 MGHDK, CDR2 SYGVNS. CDR3 residues: CASSAYGTKNEQFF. CDR3 coding DNA: TGTGCCAGCAGTGCCTACGGGACAAAGAATGAGCAGTTCTTC.

V and J are TRBV9 and TRBJ1-4; D gene uncertain. V lost 5 bases to trimming and J lost 1 base, with 12 bases between them. CDR3 length: 15 amino acids. Germline CDR1 reads SGDLS; CDR2 reads YYNGEE. The CDR3 spells CASSTSGVTNEKLFF. The CDR3 DNA follows: TGTGCCAGCAGTACGAGCGGGGTAACTAATGAAAAACTGTTTTTT.

J is TRBJ1-2 and V is TRBV11-2, with 8 bases fitting TRBD1. The CDR3 loop spans 14 amino acids. The V segment lost 0 bases and the J segment 5 bases; nucleotides outside the gene matches: 2. Germline CDR1 is SGHAT and CDR2 is FQNNGV. CDR3 residues: CASSLEHRGYGYTF. The CDR3 coding sequence is TGTGCCAGCAGCTTAGAACACAGGGGGTATGGCTACACCTTC.

The genes are TRBV7-9 and TRBJ2-7; TRBD1 matches at 9 bases. CDR1 SEHNR and CDR2 FQNEAQ come from the germline V gene (reference sequence). J was trimmed by 5 bases and V by 5 bases; bases with no gene match: 10. This CDR3 is built from 15 residues. DNA of the CDR3: TGTGCCAGCAGCATTCTCCGGGACAGGGTTAACGAGCAGTACGTC. Its protein is CASSILRDRVNEQYV.

The V gene is TRBV7-9, the J gene TRBJ2-7, with unresolved D. With 1 base removed from V and 5 bases from J, the gap between germline ends came to 6 bases. This CDR3 has 12 residues. Germline-derived CDR1 and CDR2 are SEHNR and FQNEAQ (reference sequence). The CDR3 reads CASSLGPDEQYF. DNA of the CDR3: TGTGCCAGCAGCTTAGGGCCTGACGAGCAGTACTTC.

The V gene is TRBV2, the J gene TRBJ2-3; D uncertain. Per germline, CDR1 SNHLY and CDR2 FYNNEI. V lost 5 bases and J 4 bases, leaving 7 bases between the germline ends. CDR3 size: 12 residues. The CDR3 bases are TGTGCCAGCAGTATCGCGTCAGATACGCAGTATTTT. Translation: CASSIASDTQYF.

This clone showed up just once. J is TRBJ1-1 and V is TRBV6-5; 7 positions match TRBD1. Germline V gene data show CDR1 as MNHEY and CDR2 as SVGAGI. The CDR3 is 14 amino acids. V gave up 5 bases and J gave up 7 bases; unmatched junction bases: 10. CDR3 DNA: TGTGCCAGCAGTCCGCCGACAGGGAAAAATGAAGCTTTCTTT. This gives the protein CASSPPTGKNEAFF.

The chain carries TRBV7-9 and TRBJ2-7; the D gene is possibly TRBD2 (5 bases). The CDR3 runs 13 residues. Trimming pared 2 bases from V and 4 bases from J, leaving 9 bases between. Germline V gene lookup returns CDR1 SEHNR and CDR2 FQNEAQ (reference sequence). DNA for the CDR3: TGTGCCAGCAGCTTAAATTCGGGGTACGAGCAGTACTTC. This translates into CASSLNSGYEQYF. Full variable domain (missing parts from reference TRBV7-9 and TRBJ2-7): DTGVSQNPRHKITKRGQNVTFRCDPISEHNRLYWYRQTLGQGPEFLTYFQNEAQLEKSRLLSDRFSAERPKGSFSTLEIQRTEQGDSAMYLCASSLNSGYEQYFGPGTRLTVT.

The rearrangement joins TRBV5-1 to TRBJ2-2; 9 bases match TRBD2. J was trimmed by 1 base and V by 3 bases; bases with no gene match: 1. The CDR3 loop spans 15 amino acids. From germline, CDR1 is SGHRS and CDR2 YFSETQ. The CDR3 coding sequence is TGCGCCAGCAGCTCAGCGGGAGGGAACACCGGGGAGCTGTTTTTT. Translation gives CASSSAGGNTGELFF.

The chain links TRBV30 to TRBJ2-3, with 15 bases fitting TRBD2. With 6 bases clipped from V and 2 bases from J, the junction kept 6 bases outside the gene matches. Per germline, CDR1 GTSNPN and CDR2 SVGIG (reference sequence). This CDR3 spans 16 amino acids. The CDR3 DNA reads TGTGCCTGCGGACTAGCGGGGGGGGGTACCACAGATACGCAGTATTTT. As protein: CACGLAGGGTTDTQYF.

This clone was detected a few times. The chain couples TRBV5-1 to TRBJ1-2, with D perhaps matching TRBD1 (6 bases). In germline, CDR1 is SGHRS, CDR2 YFSETQ. V was clipped by 0 bases and J by 2 bases, with 8 bases between them. This CDR3 is built from 14 residues. CDR3 sequence reads: CASSLDRENYGYTF. For the CDR3, the DNA is TGCGCCAGCAGCTTGGACAGGGAGAACTATGGCTACACCTTC. The full variable domain, with the rest looked up from reference TRBV5-1 and TRBJ1-2, is KAGVTQTPRYLIKTRGQQVTLSCSPISGHRSVSWYQQTPGQGLQFLFEYFSETQRNKGNFPGRFSGRQFSNSRSEMNVSTLELGDSALYLCASSLDRENYGYTFGSGTRLTVV.

V usage is TRBV27 and J usage is TRBJ2-2; 9 nucleotides agree with TRBD2. CDR3 length: 15 residues. Per the germline V gene, CDR1 is MNHEY and CDR2 is SMNVEV (reference sequence). V lost 2 bases and J lost 7; bases outside the gene matches: 5. CDR3 sequence: CASSLAGGPIGELFF. CDR3 sequence (DNA): TGTGCCAGCAGTTTAGCGGGAGGGCCGATCGGGGAGCTGTTTTTT.

This clone was picked up a small number of times. The genes are TRBV29-1 and TRBJ1-2; tentatively, D is TRBD1 (6 bases). With 6 bases removed from V and 4 bases from J, the gap between germline ends came to 18 bases. CDR1 SQVTM and CDR2 ANQGSEA come from the germline V gene. The CDR3 has 14 residues. CDR3 nucleotides: TGCAGCGTCCTTGGTGCGGACAGCCTCTATGGCTACACCTTC. Translating it yields CSVLGADSLYGYTF.

The gene calls are TRBV30 and TRBJ2-3; D is uncertain. V dropped 3 bases and J dropped 2 bases, with 15 bases sitting between them. The CDR3 is 15 residues long. Germline CDR1 reads GTSNPN; CDR2 reads SVGIG (reference sequence). The CDR3 DNA reads TGTGCCTGGAGGACGCCGAGCGCAAACACAGATACGCAGTATTTT. It is translated as CAWRTPSANTDTQYF.